This record concerns one T cell receptor beta chain sequence. Its specificity is not known. Authors of the study amplified TCR beta CDR3 regions from RNA transcripts. TCR CDR3 underwent first-round RT-PCR with the HTBI primer set. TCRdb recomputed calls from the multiplex PCR reads with MiXCR, one row per CDR3 protein. The sample includes about 560,000 distinct CDR3 sequences, 16% of them seen just once. These data come from a study of T cells in Graves' hyperthyroidism and ophthalmopathy. Findings and limits, study-wide: Before onset, by a median of about seven months, the model predicted ophthalmopathy. Peripheral blood also featured most of the thyroid clonotypes expanded above 0.001.

The V gene's germline CDR1 is MDHEN and CDR2 SYDVKM. With 4 bases clipped from V and 6 bases from J, the junction kept 6 bases outside the gene matches. The CDR3 has 15 residues. Orbital computed tomography, thyroid ultrasound, serum thyroxine and TRAb, and clinical symptoms together informed the diagnoses. The chain recombines TRBV28 with TRBJ2-1, with 10 positions matching TRBD1. The receptor was derived from a woman younger than 30 with Graves' hyperthyroidism. Sequenced: blood. The CDR3 coding sequence is TGTGCCAGCAGTTCACCGGGGGACAGGGGCAATGAGCAGTTCTTC. Protein: CASSSPGDRGNEQFF.